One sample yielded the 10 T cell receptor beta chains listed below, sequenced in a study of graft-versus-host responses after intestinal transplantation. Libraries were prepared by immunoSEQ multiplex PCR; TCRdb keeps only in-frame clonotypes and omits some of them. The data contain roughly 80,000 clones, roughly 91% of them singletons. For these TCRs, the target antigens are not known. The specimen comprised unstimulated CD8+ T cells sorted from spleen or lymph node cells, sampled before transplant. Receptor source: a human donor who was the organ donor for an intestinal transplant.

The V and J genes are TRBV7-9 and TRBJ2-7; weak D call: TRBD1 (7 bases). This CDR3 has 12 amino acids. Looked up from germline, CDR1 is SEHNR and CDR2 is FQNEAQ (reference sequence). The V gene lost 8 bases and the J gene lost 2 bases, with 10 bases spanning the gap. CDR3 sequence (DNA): TGTGCCAGCGGAGGGGGCGCCTACGAGCAGTACTTC. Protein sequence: CASGGGAYEQYF.

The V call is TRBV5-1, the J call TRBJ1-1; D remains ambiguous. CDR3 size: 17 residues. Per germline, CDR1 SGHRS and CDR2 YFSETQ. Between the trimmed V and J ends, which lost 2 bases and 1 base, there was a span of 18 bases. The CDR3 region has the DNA TGCGCCAGCAGCTTCGAGGCGGAGTCCGTGGGGAACACTGAAGCTTTCTTT. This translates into CASSFEAESVGNTEAFF.

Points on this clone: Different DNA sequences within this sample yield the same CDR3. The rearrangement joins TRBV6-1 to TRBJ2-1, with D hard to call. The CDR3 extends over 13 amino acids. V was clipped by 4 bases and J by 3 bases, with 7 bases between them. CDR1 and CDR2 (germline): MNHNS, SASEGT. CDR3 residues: CASSGFFYNEQFF. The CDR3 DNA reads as TGTGCCAGCAGTGGATTCTTCTACAATGAGCAGTTCTTC.

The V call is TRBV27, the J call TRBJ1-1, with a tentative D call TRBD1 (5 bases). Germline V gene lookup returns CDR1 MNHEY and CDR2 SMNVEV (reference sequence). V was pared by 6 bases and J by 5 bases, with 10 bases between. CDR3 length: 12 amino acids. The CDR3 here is CASSSGTTEAFF. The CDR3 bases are TGTGCCAGCAGCTCAGGGACTACTGAAGCTTTCTTT.

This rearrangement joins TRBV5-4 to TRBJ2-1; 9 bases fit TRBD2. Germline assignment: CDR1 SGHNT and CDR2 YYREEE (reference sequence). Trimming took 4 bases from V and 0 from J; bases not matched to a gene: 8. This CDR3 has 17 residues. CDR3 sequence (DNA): TGTGCCAGCAGCCAAGGCGGGGGGGGGAGCTCCTACAATGAGCAGTTCTTC. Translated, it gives CASSQGGGGSSYNEQFF.

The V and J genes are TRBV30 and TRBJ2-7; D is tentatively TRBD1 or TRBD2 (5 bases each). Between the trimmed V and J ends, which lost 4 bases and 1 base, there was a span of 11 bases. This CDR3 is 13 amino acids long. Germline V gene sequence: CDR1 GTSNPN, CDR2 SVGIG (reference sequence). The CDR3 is CAWNEGFSYEQYF. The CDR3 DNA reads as TGTGCCTGGAACGAGGGGTTTTCCTACGAGCAGTACTTC.

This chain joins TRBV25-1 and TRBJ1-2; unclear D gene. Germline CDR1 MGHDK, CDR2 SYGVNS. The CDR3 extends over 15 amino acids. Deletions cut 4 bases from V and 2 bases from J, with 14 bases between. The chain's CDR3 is CASSGMFDSNYGYTF. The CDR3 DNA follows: TGTGCCAGCAGTGGGATGTTCGACTCCAACTATGGCTACACCTTC.

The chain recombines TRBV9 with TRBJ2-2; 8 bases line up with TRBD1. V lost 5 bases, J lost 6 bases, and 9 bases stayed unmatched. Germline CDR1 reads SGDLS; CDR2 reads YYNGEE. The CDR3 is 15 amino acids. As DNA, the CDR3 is TGTGCCAGCAGGGAAGGACAGGGAGGTCCCGGGGAGCTGTTTTTT. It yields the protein CASREGQGGPGELFF.

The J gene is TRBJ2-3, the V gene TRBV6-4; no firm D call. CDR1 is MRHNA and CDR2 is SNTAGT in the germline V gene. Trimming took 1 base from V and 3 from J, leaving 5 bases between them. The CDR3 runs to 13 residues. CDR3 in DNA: TGTGCCAGCAGTGACTATGGGACAGATACGCAGTATTTT. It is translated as CASSDYGTDTQYF.

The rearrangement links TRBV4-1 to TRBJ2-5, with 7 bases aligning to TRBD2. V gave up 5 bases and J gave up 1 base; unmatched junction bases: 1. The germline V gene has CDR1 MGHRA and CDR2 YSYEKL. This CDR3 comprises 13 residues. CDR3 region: CASSGGGQETQYF. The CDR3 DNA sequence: TGCGCCAGCAGCGGCGGGGGCCAAGAGACCCAGTACTTC.